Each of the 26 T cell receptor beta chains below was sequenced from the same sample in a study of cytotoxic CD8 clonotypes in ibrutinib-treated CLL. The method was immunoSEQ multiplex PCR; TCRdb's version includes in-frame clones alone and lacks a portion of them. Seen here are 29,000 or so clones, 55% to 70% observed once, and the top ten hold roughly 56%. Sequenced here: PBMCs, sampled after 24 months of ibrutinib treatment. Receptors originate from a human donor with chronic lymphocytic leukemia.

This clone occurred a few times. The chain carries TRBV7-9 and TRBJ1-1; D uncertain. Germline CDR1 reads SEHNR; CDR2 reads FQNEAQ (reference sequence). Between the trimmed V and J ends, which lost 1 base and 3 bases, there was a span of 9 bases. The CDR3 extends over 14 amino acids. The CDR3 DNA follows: TGTGCCAGCAGCTTAGGCAGCGGGGACACTGAAGCTTTCTTT. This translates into CASSLGSGDTEAFF.

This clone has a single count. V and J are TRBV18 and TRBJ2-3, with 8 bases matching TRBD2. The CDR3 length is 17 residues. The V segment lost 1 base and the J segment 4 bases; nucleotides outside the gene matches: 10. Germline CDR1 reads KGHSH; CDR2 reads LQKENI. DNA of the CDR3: TGTGCCAGCTCACCACTGAGTAATAGCGGGGCCGCAGATACGCAGTATTTT. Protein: CASSPLSNSGAADTQYF.

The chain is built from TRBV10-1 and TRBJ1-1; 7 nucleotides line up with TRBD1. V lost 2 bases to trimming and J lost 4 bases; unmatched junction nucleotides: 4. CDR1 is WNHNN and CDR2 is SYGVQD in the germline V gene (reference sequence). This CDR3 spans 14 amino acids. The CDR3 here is CASSEVRGGTEAFF. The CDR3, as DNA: TGCGCCAGCAGTGAGGTCAGGGGGGGCACTGAAGCTTTCTTT.

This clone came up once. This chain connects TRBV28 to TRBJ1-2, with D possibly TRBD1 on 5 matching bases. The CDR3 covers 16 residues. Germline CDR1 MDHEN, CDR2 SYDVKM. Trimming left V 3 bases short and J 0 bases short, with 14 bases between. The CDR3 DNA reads TGTGCCAGCAGTTTCGTTCAGGGTGTTACTAACTATGGCTACACCTTC. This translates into CASSFVQGVTNYGYTF.

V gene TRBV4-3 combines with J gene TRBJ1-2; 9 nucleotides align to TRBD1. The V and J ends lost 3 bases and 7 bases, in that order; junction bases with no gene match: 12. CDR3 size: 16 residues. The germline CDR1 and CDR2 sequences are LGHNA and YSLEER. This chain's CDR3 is CASSHRRDRVWGGYTF. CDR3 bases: TGCGCCAGCAGCCATCGCCGGGACAGGGTCTGGGGTGGCTACACCTTC.

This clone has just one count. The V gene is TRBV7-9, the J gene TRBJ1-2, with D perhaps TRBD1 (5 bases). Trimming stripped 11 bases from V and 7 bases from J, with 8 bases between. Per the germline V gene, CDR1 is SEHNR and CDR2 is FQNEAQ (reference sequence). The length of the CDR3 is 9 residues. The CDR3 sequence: CAHGGGYTF. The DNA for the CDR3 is TGTGCCCACGGGGGTGGCTACACCTTC.

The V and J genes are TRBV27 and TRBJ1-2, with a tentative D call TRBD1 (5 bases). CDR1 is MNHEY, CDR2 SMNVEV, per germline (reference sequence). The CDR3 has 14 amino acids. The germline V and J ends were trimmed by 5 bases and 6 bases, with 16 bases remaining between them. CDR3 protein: CASSLDGGLNGYTF. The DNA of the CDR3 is TGTGCCAGCAGTCTAGACGGGGGGTTAAATGGCTACACCTTC.

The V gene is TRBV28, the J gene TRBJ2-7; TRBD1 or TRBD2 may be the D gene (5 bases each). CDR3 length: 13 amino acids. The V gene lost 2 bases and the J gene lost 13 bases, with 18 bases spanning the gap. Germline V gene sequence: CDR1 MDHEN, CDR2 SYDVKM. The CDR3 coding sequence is TGTGCCAGCAGTTTAAGGGACGACCCGAGGGAATACTTC. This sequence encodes CASSLRDDPREYF.

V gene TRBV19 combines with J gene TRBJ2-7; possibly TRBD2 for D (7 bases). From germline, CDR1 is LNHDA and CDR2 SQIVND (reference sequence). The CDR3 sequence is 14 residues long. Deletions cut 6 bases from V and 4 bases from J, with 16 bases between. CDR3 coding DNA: TGTGCCAGTAGACCTCCCGGGGGGCGGTACGAGCAGTACTTC. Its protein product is CASRPPGGRYEQYF. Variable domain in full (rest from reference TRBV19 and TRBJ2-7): DGGITQSPKYLFRKEGQNVTLSCEQNLNHDAMYWYRQDPGQGLRLIYYSQIVNDFQKGDIAEGYSVSREKKESFPLTVTSAQKNPTAFYLCASRPPGGRYEQYFGPGTRLTVT.

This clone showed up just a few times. The CDR3 protein is CAWSHGVGSGELFF. CDR3 bases: TGTGCCTGGAGTCACGGGGTGGGCTCCGGGGAGCTGTTTTTT. The rearrangement links TRBV30 to TRBJ2-2; TRBD2 is a possible D gene (5 bases). There are 14 residues in the CDR3. Germline assignment: CDR1 GTSNPN and CDR2 SVGIG (reference sequence). Deletions cut 2 bases from V and 6 bases from J, with 13 bases between.

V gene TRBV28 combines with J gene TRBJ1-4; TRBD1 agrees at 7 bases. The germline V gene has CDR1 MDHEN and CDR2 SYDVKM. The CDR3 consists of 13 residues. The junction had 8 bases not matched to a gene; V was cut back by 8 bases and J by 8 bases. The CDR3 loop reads CASRDRVGEKLFF. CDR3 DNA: TGTGCCAGCCGTGACAGGGTTGGGGAAAAACTGTTTTTT.

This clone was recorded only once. CDR3 sequence: CASSLEGVRVEKLFF. The CDR3 nucleotides are TGCGCCAGCAGCTTGGAGGGAGTACGGGTTGAAAAACTGTTTTTT. This rearrangement joins TRBV5-1 to TRBJ1-4, with D unresolved. The germline gives CDR1 SGHRS, CDR2 YFSETQ. This CDR3 spans 15 amino acids. V lost 0 bases and J 7 bases, leaving 13 bases between the germline ends.

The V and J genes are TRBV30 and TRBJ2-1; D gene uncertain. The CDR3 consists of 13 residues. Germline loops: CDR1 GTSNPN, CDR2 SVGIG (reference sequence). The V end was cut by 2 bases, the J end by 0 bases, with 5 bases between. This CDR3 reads CAWSRSSYNEQFF. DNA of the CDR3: TGTGCCTGGAGTAGGAGCTCCTACAATGAGCAGTTCTTC.

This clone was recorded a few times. CDR3 protein: CASGGARPQHF. The CDR3 DNA sequence: TGTGCCAGCGGGGGCGCGAGGCCCCAGCATTTT. V and J are TRBV2 and TRBJ1-5, with D possibly being TRBD1 (6 bases). Germline loops: CDR1 SNHLY, CDR2 FYNNEI. CDR3 length equals 11 residues. Between the trimmed V and J ends, which lost 8 bases and 9 bases, there was a span of 11 bases.

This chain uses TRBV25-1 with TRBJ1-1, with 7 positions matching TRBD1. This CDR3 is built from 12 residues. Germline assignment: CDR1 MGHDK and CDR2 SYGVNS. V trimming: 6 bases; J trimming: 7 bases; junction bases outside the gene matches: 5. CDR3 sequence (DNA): TGTGCCAGCAGCCCACAGGGGATTGAAGCTTTCTTT. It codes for CASSPQGIEAFF. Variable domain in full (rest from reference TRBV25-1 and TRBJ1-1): EADIYQTPRYLVIGTGKKITLECSQTMGHDKMYWYQQDPGMELHLIHYSYGVNSTEKGDLSSESTVSRIRTEHFPLTLESARPSHTSQYLCASSPQGIEAFFGQGTRLTVV.

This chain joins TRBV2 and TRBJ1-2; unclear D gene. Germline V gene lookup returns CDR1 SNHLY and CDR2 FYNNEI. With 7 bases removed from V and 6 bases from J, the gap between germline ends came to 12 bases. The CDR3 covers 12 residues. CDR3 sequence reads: CASNSGADGYTF. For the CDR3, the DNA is TGTGCCAGCAATTCCGGCGCAGATGGCTACACCTTC.

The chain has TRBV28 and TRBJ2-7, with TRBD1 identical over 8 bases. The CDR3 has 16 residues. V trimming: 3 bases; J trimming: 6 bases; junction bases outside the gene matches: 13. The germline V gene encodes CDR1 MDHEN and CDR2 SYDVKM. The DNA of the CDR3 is TGTGCCAGCAGTTTTTATGGACAGGGACCCGCGGGCGAGCAGTACTTC. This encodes CASSFYGQGPAGEQYF.

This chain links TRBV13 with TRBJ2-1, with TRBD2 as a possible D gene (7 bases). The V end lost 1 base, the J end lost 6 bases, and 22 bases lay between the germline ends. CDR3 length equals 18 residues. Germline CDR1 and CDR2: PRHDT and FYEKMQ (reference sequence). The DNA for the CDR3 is TGTGCCAGCAGCTTAGCCCGCTGGACTAGGGGGGGTAGCAATGAGCAGTTCTTC. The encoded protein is CASSLARWTRGGSNEQFF.

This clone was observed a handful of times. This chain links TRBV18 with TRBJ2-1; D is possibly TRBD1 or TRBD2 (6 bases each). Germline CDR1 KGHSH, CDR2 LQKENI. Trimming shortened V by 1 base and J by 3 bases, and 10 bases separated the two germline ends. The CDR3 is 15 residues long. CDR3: CASSPQGGLYNEQFF. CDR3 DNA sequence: TGTGCCAGCTCACCACAAGGGGGGCTCTACAATGAGCAGTTCTTC.

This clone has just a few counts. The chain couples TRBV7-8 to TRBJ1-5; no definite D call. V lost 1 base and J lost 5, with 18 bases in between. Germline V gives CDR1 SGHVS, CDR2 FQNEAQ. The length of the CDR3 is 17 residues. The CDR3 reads CASSLVNYMMDYQPQHF. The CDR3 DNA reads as TGTGCCAGCAGCTTAGTAAATTACATGATGGATTATCAGCCCCAGCATTTT.

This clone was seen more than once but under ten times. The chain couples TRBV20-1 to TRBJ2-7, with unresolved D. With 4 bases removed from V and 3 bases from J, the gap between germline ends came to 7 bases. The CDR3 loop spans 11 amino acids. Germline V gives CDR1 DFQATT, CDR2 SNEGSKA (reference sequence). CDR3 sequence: CSAMWHYEQYF. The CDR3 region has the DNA TGCAGTGCTATGTGGCACTACGAGCAGTACTTC.

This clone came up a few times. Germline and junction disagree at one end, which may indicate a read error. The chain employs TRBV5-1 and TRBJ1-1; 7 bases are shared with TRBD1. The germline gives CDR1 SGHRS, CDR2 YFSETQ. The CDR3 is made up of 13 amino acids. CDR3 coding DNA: TGCGCCAGCAGCTTGGGGGACAGTCAAAACGTCGTCTTT. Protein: CASSLGDSQNVVF.

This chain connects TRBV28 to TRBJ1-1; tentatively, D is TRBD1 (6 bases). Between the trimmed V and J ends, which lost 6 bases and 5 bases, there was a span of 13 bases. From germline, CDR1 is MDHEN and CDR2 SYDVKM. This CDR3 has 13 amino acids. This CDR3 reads CASRLQGGTEAFF. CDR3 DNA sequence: TGTGCCAGCAGGTTACAGGGAGGAACTGAAGCTTTCTTT. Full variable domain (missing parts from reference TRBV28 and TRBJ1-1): DVKVTQSSRYLVKRTGEKVFLECVQDMDHENMFWYRQDPGLGLRLIYFSYDVKMKEKGDIPEGYSVSREKKERFSLILESASTNQTSMYLCASRLQGGTEAFFGQGTRLTVV.

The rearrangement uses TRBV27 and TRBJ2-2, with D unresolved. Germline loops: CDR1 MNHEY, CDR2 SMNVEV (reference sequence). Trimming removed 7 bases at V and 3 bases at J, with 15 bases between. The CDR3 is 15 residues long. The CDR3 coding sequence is TGTGCCAGCAACCCTTACTCCGTACACACCGGGGAGCTGTTTTTT. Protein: CASNPYSVHTGELFF.

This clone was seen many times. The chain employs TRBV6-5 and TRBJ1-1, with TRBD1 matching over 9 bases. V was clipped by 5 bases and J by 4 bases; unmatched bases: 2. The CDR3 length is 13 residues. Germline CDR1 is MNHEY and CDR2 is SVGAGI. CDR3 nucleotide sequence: TGTGCCAGCAGTCCGGACAGGGGCACTGAAGCTTTCTTT. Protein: CASSPDRGTEAFF.

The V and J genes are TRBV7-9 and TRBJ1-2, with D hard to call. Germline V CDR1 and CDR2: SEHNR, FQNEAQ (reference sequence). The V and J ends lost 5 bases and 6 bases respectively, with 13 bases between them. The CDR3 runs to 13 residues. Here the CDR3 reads CASSTYGEDGYTF. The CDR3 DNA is TGTGCCAGCAGCACCTATGGGGAAGATGGCTACACCTTC.